This T cell receptor (beta chain) was captured by sequencing in a study of T-cell memory formation after mild COVID-19. About the research overall: TCR clusters were mostly donor specific.

It was 5'RACE with constant-segment primers that produced the TCR alpha and TCR beta cDNA libraries, which carried sample barcodes and UMIs. TCRdb called the 5' RACE reads again in MiXCR, with one record for every CDR3 protein. The table has roughly 280,000 distinct CDR3 sequences, roughly 16% seen once. A word on this clonotype: Its antigen is not identified.

Overall study results and limits: Among clones peaking at day 37 in the second wave, SARS-CoV-2 specificity remained unconfirmed. Clones which contracted sat mainly in CM and EM if CD4+, and in EMRA if CD8+.

This CDR3 region has 14 residues. Deletions cut 2 bases from V and 5 bases from J, with 12 bases between. The receptor was isolated from a man younger than 30 who had mild COVID-19 (a few samples of this study predate the infection). Cell type and time point are not known. V is TRBV12-3 or TRBV12-4 and J is TRBJ1-2; D ambiguous. The source material was PBMCs or a T cell subset sorted from them (not recorded which). The CDR3 nucleotides are TGTGCCAGCAGTTTACCGGGTCAGGCTTATGGCTACACCTTC. Protein: CASSLPGQAYGYTF.